This T cell receptor beta chain appears in the sequencing data of a study of T cell responses to AZD1222 COVID-19 vaccine. CDR1 MNHEY and CDR2 SMNVEV come from the germline V gene (reference sequence). The germline V and J ends were trimmed by 2 bases and 0 bases, with 7 bases remaining between them. CDR3 length equals 14 residues. Notes on the study in general: Dominant at 160-218 and 743-854, vaccine-associated CD4 TCRs also spanned spike. Unmutated variant regions are reportedly the target of nearly half of TCRs that are spike-specific. Sampling captured repertoires only after the peak T cell response.

This clone was seen a single time. The antigen is not known. Assay: immunoSEQ multiplex PCR; the TCRdb copy retains only in-frame clones and omits some. The sample records around 71,000 clones, over 70% being singletons. Whether given at about 4 or about 12 weeks, second doses were pooled. The sample here was peripheral blood, taken 28 days after the second AZD1222 dose. The V call is TRBV27, the J call TRBJ1-1; D possibly corresponds to TRBD1 (6 bases). The TCR originated in an adult who received the AZD1222 COVID-19 vaccine. The chain's CDR3 is CASSLRGMNTEAFF. The CDR3 nucleotides read TGTGCCAGCAGTTTAAGGGGGATGAACACTGAAGCTTTCTTT.